This TCR beta chain was obtained from a study of CXCR3-negative and CXCR3-positive naive CD8 T cells. Study conclusions and caveats: Cryopreservation partially decreased CXCR3 expression, and most assays used fresh PBMCs. Naive cells that were CXCR3-positive had more hydrophobic TRB CDR3s (compared with CXCR3-negative naive cells).

Through 5' RACE with UMI labels, the TRB cDNA libraries were prepared. TCRdb re-called the 5' RACE reads and gives one entry per CDR3 protein, without DNA. The table lists nearly 110,000 distinct CDR3 sequences, with approximately 0.38% in the top ten. CDR3 length: 13 amino acids. The germline V gene encodes CDR1 SGHAT and CDR2 FQDESV (reference sequence). Researchers reported sorting every CD8+ T cell subset in triplicate, a few hundred thousand cells per sort. The naive CD8+ gate required CD45RO-CCR7+CD27+CD95- phenotype. Notes on this clonotype: Its cognate antigen is unknown.

The clonotype was recovered from a human donor in good health. Some clones in this sample may be carry-over from other donors' samples. V and J are TRBV11-1 and TRBJ2-7. Sequences were obtained from naive CXCR3+ CD8+ T cells from blood. Sample subset: CD45RO-CCR7+CD27+CD95- naive CD8+ T cells expressing CXCR3 (TNR3+). The CDR3 is CASSPGDPYGQYF.